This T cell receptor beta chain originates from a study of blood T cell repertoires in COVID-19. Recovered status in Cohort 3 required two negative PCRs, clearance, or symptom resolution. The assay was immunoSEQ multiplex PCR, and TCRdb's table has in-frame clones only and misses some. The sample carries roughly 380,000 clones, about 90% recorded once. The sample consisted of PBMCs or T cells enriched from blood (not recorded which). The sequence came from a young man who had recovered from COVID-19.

The CDR3 sequence is CASSSGTTTYGYTF. CDR3 nucleotide sequence: TGTGCCAGCAGCTCCGGGACAACCACCTATGGCTACACCTTC. This chain connects TRBV7-2 to TRBJ1-2, with D perhaps TRBD1 (6 bases). Trimming cost V 4 bases and J 4 bases, with 13 bases left between them. The CDR3 spans 14 residues. Germline V gene data show CDR1 as SGHTA and CDR2 as FQGNSA.